The 10 T cell receptor beta chains in this list originate from one sample, sequenced in a study of naive and memory T cell subsets. Sample treatment: skin biopsy from PPD injection site in Mantoux-positive individual. A UMI-containing oligonucleotide was joined by 3' ligation to the TCR cDNA template. Four PCR rounds used nested alpha and beta constant region primers plus the SP2 primer. From the UMI-ligation and nested PCR reads, TCRdb called clonotypes with MiXCR, one entry per CDR3 protein. The sample records under 35,000 distinct CDR3 sequences, 5.5% to 7.5% being singletons. The material sequenced was skin, taken from a tuberculin skin test site. These receptors all stem from an adult in good health.

This clonotype has ten or more counts. The CDR3 reads CASSLGGDYGYTF. The CDR3 nucleotides read TGTGCCAGCAGTTTAGGGGGGGACTATGGCTACACCTTC. This sequence joins TRBV12-3 or TRBV12-4 and TRBJ1-2; D might be TRBD1 (5 bases). The CDR3 runs 13 residues. V dropped 1 base and J dropped 3 bases, with 6 bases sitting between them.

This clonotype showed up many times. The CDR3 protein is CASSFLMNREGGREQYF. The CDR3 DNA follows: TGTGCCAGCTCCTTCCTGATGAACAGGGAAGGTGGGCGGGAGCAGTACTTC. This chain joins TRBV2 and TRBJ2-7, with a tentative D call TRBD1 (6 bases). From germline, CDR1 is SNHLY and CDR2 FYNNEI. CDR3 length: 17 residues. V lost 8 bases to trimming and J lost 7 bases, with 30 bases between them. Drawing the rest from reference TRBV2 and TRBJ2-7, the complete variable domain is EPEVTQTPSHQVTQMGQEVILRCVPISNHLYFYWYRQILGQKVEFLVSFYNNEISEKSEIFDDQFSVERPDGSNFTLKIRSTKLEDSAMYFCASSFLMNREGGREQYFGPGTRLTVT.

In this sample, this clonotype turned up many times. The chain is built from TRBV6-4 and TRBJ2-1, with 7 bases identical to TRBD2. The trim removed 6 bases at V and 10 bases at J, leaving 9 bases unmatched. The germline CDR1 and CDR2 sequences are MRHNA and SNTAGT. The CDR3 length is 13 residues. The CDR3 DNA reads TGTGCCAGCAGCCCCTTTGGGCGGGGGGAGCAGTTCTTC. Translating it yields CASSPFGRGEQFF.

Of note for this clonotype: A read error may explain this, as a much larger clone is one base away. The chain has TRBV14 and TRBJ2-7; possible D gene TRBD1, 5 bases. From germline, CDR1 is SGHDN and CDR2 FVKESK. There are 14 residues in the CDR3. Trimming removed 1 base at V and 8 bases at J, with 15 bases between. Here the CDR3 DNA reads TGTGCCAGCAGCCAAGGTGGGGCAGGGTGGAAGCAGTACTTC. It is translated as CASSQGGAGWKQYF. The entire variable domain, with the rest obtained from reference TRBV14 and TRBJ2-7, is as follows: EAGVTQFPSHSVIEKGQTVTLRCDPISGHDNLYWYRRVMGKEIKFLLHFVKESKQDESGMPNNRFLAERTGGTYSTLKVQPAELEDSGVYFCASSQGGAGWKQYFGPGTRLTVT.

This clonotype was picked up many times. The chain is built from TRBV6-5 and TRBJ1-3; D perhaps matches TRBD1 (6 bases). In germline, CDR1 is MNHEY, CDR2 SVGAGI. The CDR3 length is 13 residues. V gave up 6 bases and J gave up 0 bases, with 6 bases separating them. The CDR3 bases are TGTGCCAGCAGGGACAGCTCTGGAAACACCATATATTTT. Its protein product is CASRDSSGNTIYF.

This clonotype was observed many times. The V and J genes are TRBV20-1 and TRBJ2-4; possible D gene TRBD2, 5 bases. Trimming left V 3 bases short and J 4 bases short, with 13 bases between. CDR3 length equals 14 residues. Germline CDR1 and CDR2: DFQATT and SNEGSKA (reference sequence). CDR3 region: CSARTRTGKNIQYF. CDR3 nucleotide sequence: TGCAGTGCTAGGACGCGGACTGGGAAAAACATTCAGTACTTC.

This clonotype was recorded at least ten times. The chain recombines TRBV7-3 with TRBJ2-2; D not resolved. V was trimmed by 5 bases and J by 5 bases, leaving 15 bases between them. Looked up from germline, CDR1 is SGHTA and CDR2 is FQGTGA. This CDR3 spans 15 amino acids. The CDR3 DNA reads TGTGCCAGCAGCCACCAACAGACAAATACCGGGGAGCTGTTTTTT. It codes for CASSHQQTNTGELFF.

At least ten counts were recorded for this clonotype. The chain carries TRBV28 and TRBJ2-7; D gene unclear. The V end lost 6 bases, the J end lost 6 bases, and 21 bases lay between the germline ends. Germline-derived CDR1 and CDR2 are MDHEN and SYDVKM. The CDR3 contains 15 residues. CDR3 DNA sequence: TGTGCCAGCAGCCTCGCGACATCGGCAGTAGCCGAGCAGTACTTC. Protein sequence: CASSLATSAVAEQYF. Looking up the rest from reference TRBV28 and TRBJ2-7 gives the full variable domain: DVKVTQSSRYLVKRTGEKVFLECVQDMDHENMFWYRQDPGLGLRLIYFSYDVKMKEKGDIPEGYSVSREKKERFSLILESASTNQTSMYLCASSLATSAVAEQYFGPGTRLTVT.

This clonotype has at least ten counts. The chain uses TRBV2 and TRBJ2-1; 15 bases fit TRBD2. Germline trimming cut 9 bases from V and 9 bases from J; bases unmatched to any gene: 9. This CDR3 is 15 amino acids long. Germline values: CDR1 SNHLY, CDR2 FYNNEI. CDR3 region: CASRLPGLAGGEQFF. CDR3 sequence (DNA): TGTGCCAGTCGTCTCCCGGGACTAGCGGGGGGTGAGCAGTTCTTC.

J is TRBJ1-4 and V is TRBV20-1; D ambiguous. The CDR3 sequence is 14 residues long. V lost 5 bases and J lost 8, with 18 bases in between. CDR1 is DFQATT, CDR2 SNEGSKA, per germline (reference sequence). The CDR3 bases are TGCAGTGCTGATCGGGCCCAGGCTAGAGAAAAACTGTTTTTT. Translated, it gives CSADRAQAREKLFF.